A single sample is the source of the 8 T cell receptor beta chains below, sequenced in a study of T-cell memory formation after mild COVID-19. One entry per CDR3 protein results from TCRdb running MiXCR on the 5' RACE reads. Among approximately 340,000 distinct CDR3 sequences, 10% to 15% were seen once, and the ten largest hold about a fifth. The sample taken for sequencing was PBMCs or a T cell subset sorted from them (not recorded which). These receptors all come from a man younger than 35 who had mild COVID-19 (a few samples of this study predate the infection). Cell type and time point are not known.

This clonotype was found a few times. The V gene is TRBV28, the J gene TRBJ2-7; D possibly corresponds to TRBD1 (5 bases). Trimming took off 5 bases at V and 3 bases at J, with 8 bases between the two ends. This CDR3 is 12 amino acids long. In germline, CDR1 is MDHEN, CDR2 SYDVKM. The DNA for the CDR3 is TGTGCCAGCAGTGACAGTAACTACGAGCAGTACGTC. As protein: CASSDSNYEQYV.

This rearrangement joins TRBV4-3 to TRBJ2-7, with D perhaps assigned TRBD1 or TRBD2 (5 bases each). Trimming took off 4 bases at V and 2 bases at J, with 15 bases between the two ends. The CDR3 spans 15 residues. The germline gives CDR1 LGHNA, CDR2 YSLEER. Written as DNA, the CDR3 is TGCGCCAGCAGCCCCGACGAGGGGCCGACCTACGAGCAGTACTTC. Protein: CASSPDEGPTYEQYF.

The chain has TRBV9 and TRBJ2-7; 8 bases agree with TRBD1. J lost 5 bases, V lost 3 bases, and 10 bases had no gene match. This CDR3 spans 15 amino acids. Germline lookup yields CDR1 SGDLS and CDR2 YYNGEE. CDR3 region: CASSDTGGVGNEQYF. DNA of the CDR3: TGTGCCAGCAGCGACACAGGGGGAGTTGGGAACGAGCAGTACTTC.

CDR3 residues: CASSFRVLNEQFF. CDR3 nucleotide sequence: TGTGCCAGCAGCTTCCGGGTCCTCAATGAGCAGTTCTTC. The chain links TRBV7-2 to TRBJ2-1; D is undetermined. The germline CDR1 and CDR2 sequences are SGHTA and FQGNSA. This CDR3 has 13 amino acids. V lost 3 bases to trimming and J lost 6 bases, with 9 bases between them.

This clonotype was seen only a few times. The chain carries TRBV21-1 and TRBJ1-5. TRBV21-1 counts as a pseudogene. CDR3 size: 10 residues. This CDR3 reads CASSNQPQHF. The CDR3 nucleotides are TGTGCCAGCAGCAATCAGCCCCAGCATTTT.

V and J are TRBV27 and TRBJ1-5; D perhaps matches TRBD1 (6 bases). Germline V CDR1 and CDR2: MNHEY, SMNVEV (reference sequence). CDR3 size: 13 residues. V was shortened by 5 bases and J by 7 bases, with 12 bases between the two germline ends. The CDR3 spells CASSADRFQPQHF. The CDR3 nucleotides are TGTGCCAGCAGTGCTGACAGGTTCCAGCCCCAGCATTTT.

The chain recombines TRBV20-1 with TRBJ2-5; 14 bases are a match to TRBD2. The germline V gene has CDR1 DFQATT and CDR2 SNEGSKA (reference sequence). Trimming at V came to 5 bases and at J to 5 bases, leaving 10 bases not matched to a gene. The CDR3 is 16 amino acids. CDR3 loop: CSAFRTSGGPQETQYF. For the CDR3, the DNA is TGCAGTGCTTTCCGGACTAGCGGGGGGCCCCAGGAGACCCAGTACTTC.

This clonotype was seen only a few times. This CDR3 reads CATSAPEASGNNEQFF. DNA of the CDR3: TGTGCCACCAGTGCCCCCGAAGCTAGCGGAAACAATGAGCAGTTCTTC. The rearrangement uses TRBV24-1 and TRBJ2-1; TRBD2 agrees at 7 bases. This CDR3 comprises 16 residues. Germline values: CDR1 KGHDR, CDR2 SFDVKD. Trimming removed 5 bases from V and 5 bases from J; junction bases left unmatched: 11.